This entry lists 10 T cell receptor beta chains sequenced from one sample in a study of PD-1 blockade in classical Hodgkin lymphoma. The time point: cycle 4 day 1 (C4D1), after five to seven weeks of nivolumab. Relapse was seen in all patients after autologous stem cell transplantation, and brentuximab vedotin exposure was variable. Sequencing used immunoSEQ multiplex PCR; TCRdb keeps in-frame clones, though not all of them. This table holds approximately 26,000 clones, 80% found once. The sequences come from peripheral blood mononuclear cells (PBMCs), collected before the fourth cycle of nivolumab. The receptor source for this set is a human donor with classical Hodgkin lymphoma.

The chain uses TRBV29-1 and TRBJ2-2, with D tentatively TRBD1 or TRBD2 (5 bases each). This CDR3 region has 13 residues. Germline-derived CDR1 and CDR2 are SQVTM and ANQGSEA. V lost 0 bases and J lost 6, with 8 bases in between. As DNA, the CDR3 is TGCAGCGTTGAAGATGGGGGACCCGGGGAGCTGTTTTTT. As protein: CSVEDGGPGELFF.

The chain uses TRBV2 and TRBJ2-3; 10 nucleotides line up with TRBD2. Trimming cost V 5 bases and J 5 bases; bases outside gene matches: 7. Per the germline V gene, CDR1 is SNHLY and CDR2 is FYNNEI. The CDR3 runs 15 residues. The CDR3 DNA follows: TGTGCCAGCAGTTATAGGACTAGCGGCATAGATACGCAGTATTTT. As protein: CASSYRTSGIDTQYF.

DNA for the CDR3: TGTGCCAGCGGGACAGGTGGTTCTAGTGCGCAGTATTTT. Amino acid sequence: CASGTGGSSAQYF. The chain recombines TRBV6-1 with TRBJ2-3; 8 nucleotides line up with TRBD1. The V gene's germline CDR1 is MNHNS and CDR2 SASEGT. This CDR3 comprises 13 residues. Trimming removed 8 bases from V and 10 bases from J; junction bases left unmatched: 11.

This rearrangement joins TRBV5-1 to TRBJ2-1; no firm D call. Germline V gene data show CDR1 as SGHRS and CDR2 as YFSETQ. The length of the CDR3 is 14 residues. V was trimmed by 1 base and J by 9 bases, leaving 14 bases between them. The CDR3 is CASSLIGLAFEQFF. The CDR3, as DNA: TGCGCCAGCAGCTTGATAGGCCTCGCATTTGAGCAGTTCTTC. Supplemented by reference TRBV5-1 and TRBJ2-1, the full variable domain reads KAGVTQTPRYLIKTRGQQVTLSCSPISGHRSVSWYQQTPGQGLQFLFEYFSETQRNKGNFPGRFSGRQFSNSRSEMNVSTLELGDSALYLCASSLIGLAFEQFFGPGTRLTVL.

This clone was observed a handful of times. The chain uses TRBV30 and TRBJ1-1, with a weak D call TRBD1 (6 bases). Trimming cost V 3 bases and J 4 bases, with 15 bases left between them. CDR1 GTSNPN and CDR2 SVGIG come from the germline V gene (reference sequence). This CDR3 contains 14 residues. Here the CDR3 reads CAWRRTGSGTEAFF. The CDR3 DNA sequence: TGTGCCTGGAGAAGAACAGGGTCTGGCACTGAAGCTTTCTTT.

J is TRBJ2-3 and V is TRBV7-2; 10 bases fit TRBD2. The junction had 10 bases not matched to a gene; V was cut back by 5 bases and J by 5 bases. Germline values: CDR1 SGHTA, CDR2 FQGNSA. There are 16 residues in the CDR3. The CDR3 loop reads CASSPLLAGTGDTQYF. The CDR3 coding sequence is TGTGCCAGCAGCCCCCTACTAGCGGGGACTGGAGATACGCAGTATTTT. Combining the CDR3 with reference TRBV7-2 and TRBJ2-3 gives the whole variable domain GAGVSQSPSNKVTEKGKDVELRCDPISGHTALYWYRQSLGQGLEFLIYFQGNSAPDKSGLPSDRFSAERTGGSVSTLTIQRTQQEDSAVYLCASSPLLAGTGDTQYFGPGTRLTVL.

This clone appeared a single time. This chain joins TRBV6-4 and TRBJ2-2; D gene uncertain. V was cut by 7 bases and J by 2 bases, with 11 bases left in between. Germline V lookup: CDR1 MRHNA, CDR2 SNTAGT. The CDR3 consists of 14 residues. This CDR3 is CASKHQDNTGELFF. CDR3 bases: TGTGCCAGCAAACACCAGGACAACACCGGGGAGCTGTTTTTT.

The rearrangement links TRBV6-5 to TRBJ1-5, with D unclear. The germline V gene has CDR1 MNHEY and CDR2 SVGAGI. Trimming pared 5 bases from V and 6 bases from J, leaving 11 bases between. This CDR3 contains 13 residues. As DNA, the CDR3 is TGTGCCAGCAGTCCATCAGTGATTCAGCCCCAGCATTTT. Its translation is CASSPSVIQPQHF.

J is TRBJ1-1 and V is TRBV6-1; D unresolved. V shed 7 bases and J shed 1 base, with 10 bases lying between them. The CDR3 is made up of 13 amino acids. Germline V gene sequence: CDR1 MNHNS, CDR2 SASEGT. CDR3 DNA: TGTGCCAGCACCCAAGGAAGGAACACTGAAGCTTTCTTT. Its translation: CASTQGRNTEAFF.

The chain is built from TRBV27 and TRBJ2-3; D unresolved. Germline-derived CDR1 and CDR2 are MNHEY and SMNVEV (reference sequence). Deletions cut 2 bases from V and 1 base from J, with 10 bases between. CDR3 length equals 15 residues. The CDR3 nucleotides read TGTGCCAGCAGTTTAGGCGGCGCCGGCACAGATACGCAGTATTTT. Its translation: CASSLGGAGTDTQYF.